The 2 T cell receptor beta chains below come from one sample, sequenced in a study of spatial heterogeneity in lung cancer (dated by TCRdb to about 2019). The method was 5' RACE. The sequencer listed for this sample is NextSeq 500. TCRdb cleaned the public reads at Q25 with fastp, built clones with MiXCR and kept in-frame beta chains. When rows share a CDR3 protein, they turn into one entry using the most common DNA and genes. For this sample the table gives approximately 1,500 distinct CDR3 sequences, of which 7.9% were detected only once. The ten largest clones capture roughly a tenth of the sample. What the time point label conveys for this sample: sample taken at primary tumor resection. TCR sequencing used whole RNA extracted from tumor and nontumor lung tissue, or from cryopreserved PBMC samples, without cell sorting. The input for sequencing was normal lung tissue next to the tumor, taken at surgery. The receptors derive from a female donor with early-stage non-small cell lung cancer.

In its sample, this clonotype is medium-sized. The library was built for alpha chains, so this beta chain is an off-target read and its size means little. The chain couples TRBV5-4 to TRBJ2-5; D may be TRBD1 (6 bases). The germline V gene encodes CDR1 SGHNT and CDR2 YYREEE (reference sequence). CDR3 length: 15 residues. Between the trimmed V and J ends, which lost 4 bases and 5 bases, there was a span of 18 bases. The CDR3 region has the DNA TGTGCCAGCAGCCCGCGAAGTCAGGGGTCTGAGACCCAGTACTTC. Its translation: CASSPRSQGSETQYF.

This clonotype is categorized as medium-sized. This beta chain was picked up by a library intended for alpha chains and is off target, so its count carries little meaning. The chain uses TRBV6-5 and TRBJ1-1; D is possibly TRBD1 (5 bases). CDR1 and CDR2 (germline): MNHEY, SVGAGI. V was cut by 6 bases and J by 0 bases, with 20 bases left in between. The CDR3 totals 17 residues. The CDR3: CASSYASQGGLNTEAFF. The CDR3 DNA is TGTGCCAGCAGCTACGCTAGCCAGGGTGGGCTGAACACTGAAGCTTTCTTT.